This T cell receptor beta chain came from a study of OX40 agonist ivuxolimab in advanced cancers. Broadly, across the study: Ivuxolimab, which targeted the costimulatory receptor OX40 (CD134), was an agonistic, fully human IgG2 monoclonal antibody. Of the approximately 50 patients in dose escalation, 19 had hepatocellular carcinoma, some 15 had melanoma, 9 had renal cell carcinoma and 9 had head and neck cancer. Partial responses occurred in three dose-escalation patients: two with cutaneous melanoma and one with hepatocellular carcinoma. Patients were allowed to have had prior anti-PD-1, anti-PD-L1 or anti-CTLA-4 therapy, and around 43% of the dose-escalation patients had been treated with checkpoint inhibitors. The point of sequencing TCRbeta in the periphery was to test whether ivuxolimab changed TCR sequence diversity and drove clonal T-cell expansion. Intravenous ivuxolimab was administered to patients every 2 weeks at six dose levels: 0.01, 0.1, 0.3, 1.5, 3 and 10 mg/kg. The paper describes the monotherapy dose-escalation part (N ≈ 51 patients) of the phase I trial of ivuxolimab. In the dose-escalation cohort, 70% to 90% of patients were male, and the mean age was roughly 60 years with a range of about 20 to 90. General conclusions and limits of the study: Which antigens the clonally expanded peripheral T cells were specific for was not determined. At doses of 0.1 to 3.0 mg/kg, clonal expansion of both CD4+ and CD8+ blood T cells was observed from baseline to week 6. After ivuxolimab, expanded clones were on average more numerous among CD8+ T cells than among CD4+ T cells. Low levels of normalized T-cell clonal expansion were also shown by some nonresponding patients. Partial responders in the 0.1-3.0 mg/kg groups had among the lowest normalized peripheral clonal expansion, especially among CD8+ T cells.

To sequence the TCRbeta CDR3 region, genomic DNA was isolated from the sorted cells. The immunoSEQ Assay was used to sequence the TCRbeta CDR3 regions. Imported from immuneACCESS, the table was reduced by TCRdb to in-frame sequences with V and J called. These copies leave out some clones; in studies compared against another copy, an unresolved V gene accounts for under half, and the cause of the remainder is not known. For this sample there are 60,000 to 100,000 clones; more than 75% appear just once. The ten largest clones take up 0.45% to 0.7% of the sample. The trial excluded patients who had a history of autoimmune disease or who were on systemic immunosuppression. Peripheral blood for TCR sequencing was collected from all dose cohorts at baseline, on cycle 4 day 1, and on cycle 7 day 1. Samples were obtained from an open-label, multicenter, first-in-human phase I dose-escalation trial of ivuxolimab. Adults with locally advanced or metastatic melanoma, renal cell, hepatocellular, or head and neck squamous cell carcinoma were enrolled in the trial. Before TCR sequencing, CD4+ T cells and CD8+ T cells from peripheral blood were sorted into separate populations.

Notes on this clone: Its antigen has not been determined. There are no base qualities to consult, and no much larger clone falls within one base.

The CDR3 goes from the cysteine to the phenylalanine over 14 residues. The retained sequence is limited to the CDR3, 42 bases, with the frame set at the first base. CDR1 and CDR2, per the germline V gene (reference sequence), are LNHDA and SQIVND. The junction shows trimming of 7 bases on V and 1 base on J, plus 10 bases between the germline ends. The receptor was isolated from an adult with an advanced solid tumor such as melanoma, head and neck, liver or kidney cancer. The chain is encoded by TRBV19 joined to TRBJ2-2; the D gene cannot be named for sure. The source material was CD4+ or CD8+ T cells sorted from blood, sampled in a trial of the OX40 agonist ivuxolimab. The CDR3 protein: CASKLQMNTGELFF. Read as DNA, the sequence is TGTGCCAGTAAATTACAGATGAACACCGGGGAGCTGTTTTTT.